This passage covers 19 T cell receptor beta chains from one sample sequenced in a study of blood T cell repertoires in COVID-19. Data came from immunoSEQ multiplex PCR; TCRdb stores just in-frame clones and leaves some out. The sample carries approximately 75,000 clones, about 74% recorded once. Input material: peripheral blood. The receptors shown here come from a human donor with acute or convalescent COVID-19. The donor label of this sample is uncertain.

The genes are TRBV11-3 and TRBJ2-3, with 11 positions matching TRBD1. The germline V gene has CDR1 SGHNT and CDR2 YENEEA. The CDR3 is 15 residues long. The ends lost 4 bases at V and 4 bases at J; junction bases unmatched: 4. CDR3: CASSSGDRGADTQYF. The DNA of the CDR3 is TGTGCCAGCAGCTCGGGGGACAGGGGGGCAGATACGCAGTATTTT.

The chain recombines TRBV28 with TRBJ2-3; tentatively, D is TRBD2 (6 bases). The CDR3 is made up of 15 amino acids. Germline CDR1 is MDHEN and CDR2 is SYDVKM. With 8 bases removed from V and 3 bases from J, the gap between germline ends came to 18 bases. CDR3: CASPPPGASTDTQYF. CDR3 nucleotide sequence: TGTGCCAGCCCTCCTCCGGGAGCCAGTACAGATACGCAGTATTTT.

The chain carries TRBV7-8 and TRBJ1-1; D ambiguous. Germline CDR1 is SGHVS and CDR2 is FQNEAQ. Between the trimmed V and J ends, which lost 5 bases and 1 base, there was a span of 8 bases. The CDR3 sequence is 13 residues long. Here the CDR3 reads CASSTRANTEAFF. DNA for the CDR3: TGTGCCAGCAGCACTAGGGCGAACACTGAAGCTTTCTTT. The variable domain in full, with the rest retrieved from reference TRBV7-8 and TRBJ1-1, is GAGVSQSPRYKVAKRGQDVALRCDPISGHVSLFWYQQALGQGPEFLTYFQNEAQLDKSGLPSDRFFAERPEGSVSTLKIQRTQQEDSAVYLCASSTRANTEAFFGQGTRLTVV.

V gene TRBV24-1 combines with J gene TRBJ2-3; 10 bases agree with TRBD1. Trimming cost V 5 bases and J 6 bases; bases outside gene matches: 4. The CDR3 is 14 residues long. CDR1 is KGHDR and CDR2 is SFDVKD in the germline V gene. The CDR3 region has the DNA TGTGCCACCAGTGGGACAGGGGGATCGGATACGCAGTATTTT. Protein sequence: CATSGTGGSDTQYF.

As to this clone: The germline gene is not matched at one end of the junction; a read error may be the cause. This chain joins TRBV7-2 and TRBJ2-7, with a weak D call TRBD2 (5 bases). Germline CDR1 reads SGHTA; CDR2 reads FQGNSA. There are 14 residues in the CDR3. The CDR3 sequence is CASSILGNSDEQYF. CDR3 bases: TGTGCCAGCAGCATCCTAGGGAATAGCGACGAACAGTACTTC. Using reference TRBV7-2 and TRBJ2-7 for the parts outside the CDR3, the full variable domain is GAGVSQSPSNKVTEKGKDVELRCDPISGHTALYWYRQSLGQGLEFLIYFQGNSAPDKSGLPSDRFSAERTGGSVSTLTIQRTQQEDSAVYLCASSILGNSDEQYFGPGTRLTVT.

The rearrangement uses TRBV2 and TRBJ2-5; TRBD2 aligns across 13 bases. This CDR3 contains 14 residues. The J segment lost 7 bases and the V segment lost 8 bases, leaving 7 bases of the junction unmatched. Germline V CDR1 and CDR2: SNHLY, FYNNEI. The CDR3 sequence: CASGGLAGAVTQYF. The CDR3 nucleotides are TGTGCCAGCGGAGGACTAGCGGGAGCGGTGACCCAGTACTTC.

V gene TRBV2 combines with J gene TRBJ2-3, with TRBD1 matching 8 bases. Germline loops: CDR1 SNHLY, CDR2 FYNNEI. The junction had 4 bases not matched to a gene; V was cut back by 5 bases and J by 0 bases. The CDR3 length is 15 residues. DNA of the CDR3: TGTGCCAGCAGTTTTCAGGGGGCGAGCACAGATACGCAGTATTTT. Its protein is CASSFQGASTDTQYF.

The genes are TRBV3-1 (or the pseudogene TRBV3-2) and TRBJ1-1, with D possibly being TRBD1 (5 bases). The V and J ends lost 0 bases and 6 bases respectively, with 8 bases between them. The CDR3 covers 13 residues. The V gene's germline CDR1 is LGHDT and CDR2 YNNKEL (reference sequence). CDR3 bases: TGTGCCAGCAGCCAAGACAGGGTTTCTGAAGCTTTCTTT. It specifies CASSQDRVSEAFF.

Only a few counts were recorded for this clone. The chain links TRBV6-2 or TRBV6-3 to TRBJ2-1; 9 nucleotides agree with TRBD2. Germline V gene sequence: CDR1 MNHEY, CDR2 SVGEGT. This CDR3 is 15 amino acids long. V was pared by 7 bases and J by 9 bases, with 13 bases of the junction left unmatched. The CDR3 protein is CASNPRASGMVEQFF. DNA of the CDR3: TGTGCCAGCAACCCACGGGCTAGCGGGATGGTTGAGCAGTTCTTC.

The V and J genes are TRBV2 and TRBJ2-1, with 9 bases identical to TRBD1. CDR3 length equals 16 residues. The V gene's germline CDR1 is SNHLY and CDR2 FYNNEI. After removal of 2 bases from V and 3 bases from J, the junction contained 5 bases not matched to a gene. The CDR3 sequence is CASSEQPGQGYNEQFF. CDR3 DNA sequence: TGTGCCAGCAGTGAACAGCCGGGACAGGGCTACAATGAGCAGTTCTTC.

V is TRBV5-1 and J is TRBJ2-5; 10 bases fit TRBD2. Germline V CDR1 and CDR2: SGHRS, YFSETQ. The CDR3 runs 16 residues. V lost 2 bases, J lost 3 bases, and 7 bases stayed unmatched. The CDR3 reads CASSFIPSGGKETQYF. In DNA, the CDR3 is TGCGCCAGCAGCTTCATTCCTAGCGGGGGTAAAGAGACCCAGTACTTC.

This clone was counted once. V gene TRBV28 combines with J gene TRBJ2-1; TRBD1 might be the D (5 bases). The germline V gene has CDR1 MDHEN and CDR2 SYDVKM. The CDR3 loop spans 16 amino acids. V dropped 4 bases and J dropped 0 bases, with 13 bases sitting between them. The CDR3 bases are TGTGCCAGCAGTTCGGACGACAGCTACTCCTACAATGAGCAGTTCTTC. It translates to CASSSDDSYSYNEQFF.

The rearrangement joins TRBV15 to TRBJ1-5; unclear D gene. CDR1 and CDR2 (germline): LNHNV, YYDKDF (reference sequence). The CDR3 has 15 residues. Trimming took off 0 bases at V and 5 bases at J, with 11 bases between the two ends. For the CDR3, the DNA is TGTGCCACCAGCAGAGATGTCCATACAGATCAGCCCCAGCATTTT. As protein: CATSRDVHTDQPQHF. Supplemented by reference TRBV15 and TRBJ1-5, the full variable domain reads DAMVIQNPRYQVTQFGKPVTLSCSQTLNHNVMYWYQQKSSQAPKLLFHYYDKDFNNEADTPDNFQSRRPNTSFCFLDIRSPGLGDTAMYLCATSRDVHTDQPQHFGDGTRLSIL.

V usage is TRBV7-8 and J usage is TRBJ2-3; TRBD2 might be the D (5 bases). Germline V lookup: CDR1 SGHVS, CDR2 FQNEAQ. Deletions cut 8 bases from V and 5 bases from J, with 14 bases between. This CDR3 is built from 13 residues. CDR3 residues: CASVGDRGDTQYF. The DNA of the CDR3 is TGTGCCAGCGTCGGCGACCGGGGAGATACGCAGTATTTT.

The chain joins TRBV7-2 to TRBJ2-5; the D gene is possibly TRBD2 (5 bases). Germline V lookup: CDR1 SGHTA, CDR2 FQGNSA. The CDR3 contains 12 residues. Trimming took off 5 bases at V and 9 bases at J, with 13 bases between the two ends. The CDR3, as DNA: TGTGCCAGCAGCCTTACGGCTAGCTCCCAGTACTTC. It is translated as CASSLTASSQYF.

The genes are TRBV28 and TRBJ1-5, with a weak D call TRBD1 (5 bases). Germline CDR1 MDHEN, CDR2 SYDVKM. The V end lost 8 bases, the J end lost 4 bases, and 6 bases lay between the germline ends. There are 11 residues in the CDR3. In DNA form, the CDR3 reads TGTGCCAGCGCAGGGAATCAGCCCCAGCATTTT. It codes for CASAGNQPQHF. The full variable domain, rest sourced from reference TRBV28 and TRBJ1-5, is DVKVTQSSRYLVKRTGEKVFLECVQDMDHENMFWYRQDPGLGLRLIYFSYDVKMKEKGDIPEGYSVSREKKERFSLILESASTNQTSMYLCASAGNQPQHFGDGTRLSIL.

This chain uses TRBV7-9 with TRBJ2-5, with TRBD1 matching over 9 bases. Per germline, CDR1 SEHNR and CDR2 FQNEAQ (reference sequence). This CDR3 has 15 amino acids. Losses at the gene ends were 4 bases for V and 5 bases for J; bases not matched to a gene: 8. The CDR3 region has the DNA TGTGCCAGCAGCTCACAGGGGGCCTCGGGGGAGACCCAGTACTTC. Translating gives CASSSQGASGETQYF.

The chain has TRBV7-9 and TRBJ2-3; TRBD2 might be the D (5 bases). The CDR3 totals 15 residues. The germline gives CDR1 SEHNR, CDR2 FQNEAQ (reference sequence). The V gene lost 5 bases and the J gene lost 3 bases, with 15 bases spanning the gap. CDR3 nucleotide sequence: TGTGCCAGCAGCCATCGGACTGATGGAACAGATACGCAGTATTTT. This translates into CASSHRTDGTDTQYF.

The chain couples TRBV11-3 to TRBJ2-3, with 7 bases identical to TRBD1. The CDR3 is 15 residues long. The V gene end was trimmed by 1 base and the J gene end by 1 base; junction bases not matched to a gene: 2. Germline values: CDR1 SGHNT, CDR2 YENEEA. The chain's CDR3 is CASSLAQGGTDTQYF. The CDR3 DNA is TGTGCCAGCAGCTTAGCCCAGGGGGGCACAGATACGCAGTATTTT.